This T cell receptor beta chain was recovered during a study of T cells expressing NK-cell markers. For the study at large: Sorted CD3+CD56+NKG2C+, CD3+CD56+NKG2C- and CD3+CD56-NKG2C+ T cells supplied TCR beta repertoires. Sequenced donors, eight in total, included seven who were HCMV-seropositive and one who was seronegative. Study-wide results and limits: There were a handful of donors in whom these clonotypes also led the CD3+CD56-NKG2C+ fraction.

Production of TCR beta cDNA relied on 5'RACE template switching with UMIs. TCRdb reanalyzed the 5' RACE reads, giving one entry per CDR3 protein sequence and no DNA. This sample's table reports about 460,000 distinct CDR3 sequences. This CDR3 region has 14 residues. Comment on this clonotype: Its cognate antigen is unknown.

The receptor was derived from a woman aged 45-65 years in good health. The rearrangement joins TRBV12-3 or TRBV12-4 to TRBJ2-5. The specimen was blood T cells: a sorted CD56 or NKG2C T cell subset, CD4+ or CD8+ T cells, or bulk PBMC T cells (not recorded which). The CDR3 spells CASSLIGPQETQYF.